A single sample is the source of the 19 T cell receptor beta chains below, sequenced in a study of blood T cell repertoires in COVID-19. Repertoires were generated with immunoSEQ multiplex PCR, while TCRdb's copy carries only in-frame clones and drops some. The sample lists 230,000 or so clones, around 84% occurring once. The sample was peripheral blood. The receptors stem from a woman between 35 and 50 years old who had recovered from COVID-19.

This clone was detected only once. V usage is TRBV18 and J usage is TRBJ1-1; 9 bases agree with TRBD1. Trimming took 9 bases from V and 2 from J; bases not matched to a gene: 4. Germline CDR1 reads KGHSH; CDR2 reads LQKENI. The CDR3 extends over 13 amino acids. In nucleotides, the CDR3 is TGTGCCAGTACAGGGGGCAGAAACACTGAAGCTTTCTTT. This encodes CASTGGRNTEAFF.

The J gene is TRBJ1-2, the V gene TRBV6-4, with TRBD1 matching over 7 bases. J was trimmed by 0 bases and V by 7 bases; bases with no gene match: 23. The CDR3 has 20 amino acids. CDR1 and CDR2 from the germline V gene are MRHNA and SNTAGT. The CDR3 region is CASTEKKRLAGGKANYGYTF. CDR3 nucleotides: TGTGCCAGCACTGAAAAAAAGAGGTTGGCAGGGGGTAAAGCTAACTATGGCTACACCTTC.

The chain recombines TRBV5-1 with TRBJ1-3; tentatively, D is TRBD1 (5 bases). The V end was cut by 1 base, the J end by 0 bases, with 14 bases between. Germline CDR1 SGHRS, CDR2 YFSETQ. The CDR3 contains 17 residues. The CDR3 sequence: CASSLWGDAASGNTIYF. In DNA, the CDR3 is TGCGCCAGCAGCTTGTGGGGCGATGCAGCCTCTGGAAACACCATATATTTT.

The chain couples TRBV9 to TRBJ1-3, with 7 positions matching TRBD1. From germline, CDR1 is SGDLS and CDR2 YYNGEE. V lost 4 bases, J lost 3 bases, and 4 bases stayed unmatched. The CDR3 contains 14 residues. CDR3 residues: CASSLTGFGNTIYF. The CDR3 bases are TGTGCCAGCAGCCTGACAGGGTTTGGAAACACCATATATTTT.

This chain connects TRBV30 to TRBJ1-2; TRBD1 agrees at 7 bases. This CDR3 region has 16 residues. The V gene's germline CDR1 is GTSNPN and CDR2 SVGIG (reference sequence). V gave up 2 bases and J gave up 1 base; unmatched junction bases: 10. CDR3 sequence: CAWSRSGQAVNYGYTF. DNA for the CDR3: TGTGCCTGGAGTCGAAGCGGACAGGCCGTTAACTATGGCTACACCTTC.

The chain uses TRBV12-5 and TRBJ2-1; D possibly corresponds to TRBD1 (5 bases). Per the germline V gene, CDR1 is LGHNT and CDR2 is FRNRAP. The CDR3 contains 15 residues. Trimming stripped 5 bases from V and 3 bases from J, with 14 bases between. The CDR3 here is CASGGRAGLYNEQFF. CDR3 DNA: TGTGCTAGTGGTGGAAGGGCAGGGCTCTACAATGAGCAGTTCTTC. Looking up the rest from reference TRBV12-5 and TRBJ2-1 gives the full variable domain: DARVTQTPRHKVTEMGQEVTMRCQPILGHNTVFWYRQTMMQGLELLAYFRNRAPLDDSGMPKDRFSAEMPDATLATLKIQPSEPRDSAVYFCASGGRAGLYNEQFFGPGTRLTVL.

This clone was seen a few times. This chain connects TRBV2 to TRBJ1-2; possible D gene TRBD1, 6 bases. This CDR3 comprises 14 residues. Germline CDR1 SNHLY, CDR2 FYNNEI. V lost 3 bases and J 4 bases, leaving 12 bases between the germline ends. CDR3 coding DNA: TGTGCCAGCAGTGAGGGCAGCAGGGGCTATGGCTACACCTTC. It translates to CASSEGSRGYGYTF.

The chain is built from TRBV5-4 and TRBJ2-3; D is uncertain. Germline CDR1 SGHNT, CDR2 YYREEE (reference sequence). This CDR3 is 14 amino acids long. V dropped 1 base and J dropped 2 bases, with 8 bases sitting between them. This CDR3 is CASSLSLFTDTQYF. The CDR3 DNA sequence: TGTGCCAGCAGCTTGTCACTATTCACAGATACGCAGTATTTT. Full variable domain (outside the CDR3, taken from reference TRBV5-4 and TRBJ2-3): ETGVTQSPTHLIKTRGQQVTLRCSSQSGHNTVSWYQQALGQGPQFIFQYYREEENGRGNFPPRFSGLQFPNYSSELNVNALELDDSALYLCASSLSLFTDTQYFGPGTRLTVL.

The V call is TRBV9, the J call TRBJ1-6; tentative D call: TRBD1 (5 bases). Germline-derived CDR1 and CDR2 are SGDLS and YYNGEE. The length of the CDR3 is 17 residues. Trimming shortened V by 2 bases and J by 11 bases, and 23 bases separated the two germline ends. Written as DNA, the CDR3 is TGTGCCAGCAGCGTGGGGCCAACTCCGGGTACCCTGGCACCCCTCCACTTT. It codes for CASSVGPTPGTLAPLHF.

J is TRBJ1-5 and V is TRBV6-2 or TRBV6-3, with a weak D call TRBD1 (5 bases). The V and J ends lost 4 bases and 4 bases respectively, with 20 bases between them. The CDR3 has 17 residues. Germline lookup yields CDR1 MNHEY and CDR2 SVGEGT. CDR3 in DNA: TGTGCCAGCAGTTTTTCGGGCTATGGGGCCGGGAATCAGCCCCAGCATTTT. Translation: CASSFSGYGAGNQPQHF.

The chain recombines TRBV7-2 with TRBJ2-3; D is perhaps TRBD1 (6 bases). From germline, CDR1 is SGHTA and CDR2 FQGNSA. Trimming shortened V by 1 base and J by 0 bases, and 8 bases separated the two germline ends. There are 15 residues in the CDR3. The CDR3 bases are TGTGCCAGCAGCTTAGACAGGGAAAGCACAGATACGCAGTATTTT. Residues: CASSLDRESTDTQYF.

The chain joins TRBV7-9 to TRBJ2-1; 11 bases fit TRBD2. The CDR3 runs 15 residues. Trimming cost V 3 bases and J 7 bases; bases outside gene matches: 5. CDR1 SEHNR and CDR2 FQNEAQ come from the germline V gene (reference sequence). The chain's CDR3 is CASSLLAGGENEQFF. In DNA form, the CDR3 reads TGTGCCAGCAGCTTGCTAGCGGGGGGCGAGAATGAGCAGTTCTTC.

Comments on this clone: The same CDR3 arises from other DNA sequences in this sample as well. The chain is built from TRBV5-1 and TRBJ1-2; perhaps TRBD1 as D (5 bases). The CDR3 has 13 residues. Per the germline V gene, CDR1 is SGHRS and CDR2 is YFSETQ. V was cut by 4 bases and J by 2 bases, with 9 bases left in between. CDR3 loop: CASSLTANYGYTF. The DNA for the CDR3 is TGCGCCAGCAGCCTGACAGCGAACTATGGCTACACCTTC.

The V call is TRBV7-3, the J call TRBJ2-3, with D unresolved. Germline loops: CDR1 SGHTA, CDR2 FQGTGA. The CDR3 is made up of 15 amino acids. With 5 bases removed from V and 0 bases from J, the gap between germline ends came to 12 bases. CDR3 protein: CASSPEPSSTDTQYF. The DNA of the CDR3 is TGTGCCAGCAGCCCGGAGCCCTCTAGCACAGATACGCAGTATTTT.

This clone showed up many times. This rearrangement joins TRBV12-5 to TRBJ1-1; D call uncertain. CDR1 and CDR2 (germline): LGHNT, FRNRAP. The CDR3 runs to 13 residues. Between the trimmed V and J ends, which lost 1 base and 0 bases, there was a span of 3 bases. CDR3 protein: CASGLAMNTEAFF. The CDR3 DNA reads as TGTGCTAGTGGTTTGGCCATGAACACTGAAGCTTTCTTT.

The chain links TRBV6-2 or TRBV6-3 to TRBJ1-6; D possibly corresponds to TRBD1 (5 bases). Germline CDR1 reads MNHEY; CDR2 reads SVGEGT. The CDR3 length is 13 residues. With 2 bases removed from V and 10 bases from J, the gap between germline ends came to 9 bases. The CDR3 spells CASSYLQESPLHF. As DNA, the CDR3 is TGTGCCAGCAGTTACCTACAGGAGTCACCCCTCCACTTT.

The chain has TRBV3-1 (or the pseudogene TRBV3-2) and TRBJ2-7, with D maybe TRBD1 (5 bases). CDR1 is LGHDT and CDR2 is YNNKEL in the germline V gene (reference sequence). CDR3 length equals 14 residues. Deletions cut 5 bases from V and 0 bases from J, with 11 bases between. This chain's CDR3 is CASSGAVSSYEQYF. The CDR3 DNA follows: TGTGCCAGCAGCGGGGCCGTAAGCTCCTACGAGCAGTACTTC.

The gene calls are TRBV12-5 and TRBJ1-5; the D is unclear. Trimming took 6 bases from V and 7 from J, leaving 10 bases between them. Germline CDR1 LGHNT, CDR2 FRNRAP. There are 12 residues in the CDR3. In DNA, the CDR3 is TGTGCTAGTGGCCACGGGTGGCAGCCCCAGCATTTT. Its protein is CASGHGWQPQHF.

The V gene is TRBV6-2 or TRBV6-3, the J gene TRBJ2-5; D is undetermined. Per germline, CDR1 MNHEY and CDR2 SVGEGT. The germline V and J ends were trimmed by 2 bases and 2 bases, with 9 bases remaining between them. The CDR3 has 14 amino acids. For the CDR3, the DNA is TGTGCCAGCAGTTACGGTGGCAGACAAGAGACCCAGTACTTC. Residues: CASSYGGRQETQYF.